A selection of T cell receptor beta chains follows, all from one sample in a study of T cell clonotyping in hematopoietic cell transplantation. TCRdb's table, derived via immunoSEQ multiplex PCR, lists solely in-frame clones and lacks some. The sample contains about 16,000 clones, roughly 85% of which appear only once. Sequencing was done on a sample of peripheral blood mononuclear cells. The receptors originated from a middle-aged woman in good health. Some clones in this sample may be carry-over from other donors' samples. The CDR3 runs from the conserved cysteine through the conserved F or W. The listing skips clone size in some rows; elsewhere it reads once, few, many or a size class.

CASSYRATYQETQYF	.	TRBV6-5	TRBJ2-5
CASRLGQAGQPQHF	.	TRBV7-2	TRBJ1-5
CASSIQSEETQYF	.	TRBV5-1	TRBJ2-5
CASSRPAGSGEKLFF	.	TRBV4-1	TRBJ1-4
CASSLEGAGANVLTF	.	TRBV5-4	TRBJ2-6
CASSVAGQRPASYGYTF	.	TRBV9	TRBJ1-2
CAVSGQGRAEAFF	.	TRBV10-3	TRBJ1-1
CASSPGGFNGNTIYF	once	TRBV11-3	TRBJ1-3
CASSEVSYTEAFF	few	TRBV6-1	TRBJ1-1
CTSSQDWSAYNQPQHF	.	TRBV1	TRBJ1-5
CASSLVGTGGYEQYF	.	TRBV7-2	TRBJ2-7
CASSLASAITDTQYF	.	TRBV5-1	TRBJ2-3
CASSVFSDFYEQYF	.	TRBV9	TRBJ2-7